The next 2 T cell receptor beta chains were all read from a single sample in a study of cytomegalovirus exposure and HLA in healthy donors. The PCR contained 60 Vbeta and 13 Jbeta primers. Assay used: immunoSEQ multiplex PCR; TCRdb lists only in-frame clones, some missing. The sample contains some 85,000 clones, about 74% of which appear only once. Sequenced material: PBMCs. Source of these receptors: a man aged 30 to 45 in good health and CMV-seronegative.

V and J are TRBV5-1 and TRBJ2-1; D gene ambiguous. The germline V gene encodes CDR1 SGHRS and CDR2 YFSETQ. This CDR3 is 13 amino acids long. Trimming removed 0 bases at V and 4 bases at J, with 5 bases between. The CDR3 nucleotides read TGCGCCAGCAGCTTGGTGCTATACAATGAGCAGTTCTTC. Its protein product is CASSLVLYNEQFF.

The CDR3 region has the DNA TGTGCCAGCAGTTTAGGGACAGGGATGTACGAGCAGTACTTC. This gives the protein CASSLGTGMYEQYF. V gene TRBV28 combines with J gene TRBJ2-7; 9 nucleotides line up with TRBD1. Trimming took 2 bases from V and 4 from J; bases not matched to a gene: 3. CDR1 is MDHEN, CDR2 SYDVKM, per germline. The length of the CDR3 is 14 residues.